What follows are 3 T cell receptor beta chains derived from one specimen sequenced in a study of blood T cells in healthy people across ages. A second PCR of roughly 7 to 11 cycles used a sample-barcoded 5' primer and a J-beta primer mix. From the 5' RACE reads, TCRdb called clonotypes with MiXCR, one entry per CDR3 protein. Of 1.5 million to 1.8 million distinct CDR3 sequences listed, 35% to 45% are singletons. What was sequenced was blood. Every receptor here comes from a woman aged 18-30 years in good health.

The rearrangement uses TRBV20-1 and TRBJ2-3; the D gene could be TRBD1 or TRBD2 (5 bases each). The CDR3 has 13 amino acids. CDR1 and CDR2 (germline): DFQATT, SNEGSKA (reference sequence). Trimming cost V 6 bases and J 6 bases, with 16 bases left between them. CDR3: CSAKGAGSDTQYF. For the CDR3, the DNA is TGCAGTGCCAAAGGAGCAGGGAGCGATACGCAGTATTTT.

This clonotype was seen a single time. The chain joins TRBV4-3 to TRBJ1-2, with D perhaps TRBD1 (5 bases). V was clipped by 0 bases and J by 2 bases, with 10 bases between them. CDR3 length equals 15 residues. Germline V gene lookup returns CDR1 LGHNA and CDR2 YSLEER. CDR3 DNA: TGCGCCAGCAGCCAAGATGCGCAGGGCAACTATGGCTACACCTTC. Protein: CASSQDAQGNYGYTF.

The chain employs TRBV11-2 and TRBJ1-6; D not resolved. Germline assignment: CDR1 SGHAT and CDR2 FQNNGV. V gave up 4 bases and J gave up 9 bases, with 7 bases separating them. This CDR3 is built from 12 residues. The CDR3 DNA is TGTGCCAGCAGCTCCCTGCTTTCACCCCTCCACTTT. Protein product: CASSSLLSPLHF.